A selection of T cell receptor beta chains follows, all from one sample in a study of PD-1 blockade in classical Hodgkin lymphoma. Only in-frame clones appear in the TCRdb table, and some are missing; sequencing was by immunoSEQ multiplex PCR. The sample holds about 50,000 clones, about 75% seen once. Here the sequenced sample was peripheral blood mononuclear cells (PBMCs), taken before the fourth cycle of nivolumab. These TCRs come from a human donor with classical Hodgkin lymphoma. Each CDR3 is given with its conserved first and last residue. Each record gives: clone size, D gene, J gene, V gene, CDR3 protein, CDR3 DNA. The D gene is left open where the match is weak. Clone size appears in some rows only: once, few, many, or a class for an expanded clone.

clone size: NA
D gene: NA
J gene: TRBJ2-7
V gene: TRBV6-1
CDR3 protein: CASSEAATSSYEQYF
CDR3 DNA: TGTGCCAGCAGTGAGGCAGCCACTAGCTCCTACGAGCAGTACTTC

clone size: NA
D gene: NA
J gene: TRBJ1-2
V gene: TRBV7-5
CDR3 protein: CASSLNPPGGGYTF
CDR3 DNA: TGTGCCAGCAGCTTAAATCCCCCGGGGGGCGGCTACACCTTC

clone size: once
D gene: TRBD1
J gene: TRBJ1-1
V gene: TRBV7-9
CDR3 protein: CASRPWQRDRGWFTEAFF
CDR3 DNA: TGTGCCAGCCGGCCATGGCAACGGGACAGGGGTTGGTTTACTGAAGCTTTCTTT

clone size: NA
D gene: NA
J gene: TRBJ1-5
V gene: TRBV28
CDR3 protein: CASSLLKQGSNQPQHF
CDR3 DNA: TGTGCCAGCAGTTTACTGAAACAGGGTAGCAATCAGCCCCAGCATTTT

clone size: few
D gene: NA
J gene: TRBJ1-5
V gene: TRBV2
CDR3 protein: CASSEAPQTQHF
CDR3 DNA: TGTGCCAGCAGTGAAGCACCTCAGACCCAGCATTTT

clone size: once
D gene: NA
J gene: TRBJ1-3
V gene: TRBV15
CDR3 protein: CATSRGGRSGNTIYF
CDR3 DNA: TGTGCCACCAGCAGAGGAGGGAGATCTGGAAACACCATATATTTT

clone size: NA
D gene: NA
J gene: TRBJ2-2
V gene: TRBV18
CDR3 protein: CASSPRDDSTGELFF
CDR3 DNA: TGTGCCAGCTCACCGCGGGACGATTCCACCGGGGAGCTGTTTTTT

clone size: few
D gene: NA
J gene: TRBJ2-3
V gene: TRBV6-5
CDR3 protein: CASSYLPEPQITQYF
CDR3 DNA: TGTGCCAGCAGTTACCTCCCGGAGCCACAGATAACGCAGTATTTT

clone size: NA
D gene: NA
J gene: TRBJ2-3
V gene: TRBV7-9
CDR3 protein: CASSMTLDTQYF
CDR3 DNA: TGTGCCAGCAGCATGACACTAGATACGCAGTATTTT

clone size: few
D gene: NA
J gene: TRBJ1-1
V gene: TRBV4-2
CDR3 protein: CASSQGSGGSEAFF
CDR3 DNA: TGTGCCAGCAGCCAAGGGAGCGGGGGGTCTGAAGCTTTCTTT

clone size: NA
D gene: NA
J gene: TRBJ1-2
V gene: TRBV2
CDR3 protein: CASSEEGMGGYTF
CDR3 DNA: TGTGCCAGCAGTGAAGAGGGGATGGGTGGCTACACCTTC

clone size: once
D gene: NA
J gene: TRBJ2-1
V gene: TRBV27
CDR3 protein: CASSRLTYNEQFF
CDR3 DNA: TGTGCCAGCAGTAGACTGACCTACAATGAGCAGTTCTTC

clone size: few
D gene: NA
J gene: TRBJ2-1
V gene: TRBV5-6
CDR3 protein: CASSLRYNEQFF
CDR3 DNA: TGTGCCAGCAGCTTGAGGTACAATGAGCAGTTCTTC

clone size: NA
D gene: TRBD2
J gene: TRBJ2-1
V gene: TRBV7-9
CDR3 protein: CASSPPSATSGRADEQFF
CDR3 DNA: TGTGCCAGCAGCCCACCTAGCGCCACTAGCGGGAGGGCCGATGAGCAGTTCTTC

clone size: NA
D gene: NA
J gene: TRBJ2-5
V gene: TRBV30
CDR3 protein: CAWSASWETQYF
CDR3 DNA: TGTGCCTGGAGTGCATCATGGGAGACCCAGTACTTC

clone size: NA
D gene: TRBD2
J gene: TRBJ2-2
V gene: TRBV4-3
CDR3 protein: CASSQWLAGGIANTGELFF
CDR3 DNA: TGCGCCAGCAGCCAATGGTTAGCGGGAGGCATCGCGAACACCGGGGAGCTGTTTTTT

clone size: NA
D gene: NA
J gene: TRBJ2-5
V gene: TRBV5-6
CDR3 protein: CASSPRSGSNQETQYF
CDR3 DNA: TGTGCCAGCAGCCCCCGCTCCGGGAGTAATCAAGAGACCCAGTACTTC

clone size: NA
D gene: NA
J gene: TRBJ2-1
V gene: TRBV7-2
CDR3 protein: CASSFPDRPNEQFF
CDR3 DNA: TGTGCCAGCAGCTTTCCGGACAGACCGAATGAGCAGTTCTTC

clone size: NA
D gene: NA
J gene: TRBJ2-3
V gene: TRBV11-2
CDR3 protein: CASSLLAGGTDTQYF
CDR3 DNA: TGTGCCAGCAGCTTACTGGCGGGCGGGACAGATACGCAGTATTTT

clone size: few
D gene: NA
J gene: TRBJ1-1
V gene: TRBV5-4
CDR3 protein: CASSFEMNTEAFF
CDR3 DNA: TGTGCCAGCAGCTTCGAAATGAACACTGAAGCTTTCTTT

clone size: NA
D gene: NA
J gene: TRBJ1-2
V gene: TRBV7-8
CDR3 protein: CASSPSSDYGYTF
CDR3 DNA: TGTGCCAGCAGCCCCTCGTCGGACTATGGCTACACCTTC

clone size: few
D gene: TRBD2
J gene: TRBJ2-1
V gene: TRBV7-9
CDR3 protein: CASSLDGSGGNEQFF
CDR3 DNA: TGTGCCAGCAGCTTAGACGGGAGCGGGGGGAATGAGCAGTTCTTC

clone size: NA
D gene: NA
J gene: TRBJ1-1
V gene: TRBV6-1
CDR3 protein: CASRVGGAGTEAFF
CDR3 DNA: TGTGCCAGCAGGGTGGGGGGCGCGGGGACTGAAGCTTTCTTT

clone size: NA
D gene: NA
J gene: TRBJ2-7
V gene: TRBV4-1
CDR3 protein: CASSHTGPVLNREQYF
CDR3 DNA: TGCGCCAGCAGCCATACCGGGCCCGTACTGAACAGGGAGCAGTACTTC

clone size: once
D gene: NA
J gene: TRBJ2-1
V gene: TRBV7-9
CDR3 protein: CASSFVRSGNEQFF
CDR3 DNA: TGTGCCAGCAGCTTTGTGCGGTCCGGCAATGAGCAGTTCTTC

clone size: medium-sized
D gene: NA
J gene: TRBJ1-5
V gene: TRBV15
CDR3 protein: CATSREAGNSNQPQHF
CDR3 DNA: TGTGCCACCAGCAGAGAAGCAGGGAACAGCAATCAGCCCCAGCATTTT

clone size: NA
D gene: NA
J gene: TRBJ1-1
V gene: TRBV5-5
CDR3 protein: CASSTANTEAFF
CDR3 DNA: TGTGCCAGCAGTACCGCAAACACTGAAGCTTTCTTT

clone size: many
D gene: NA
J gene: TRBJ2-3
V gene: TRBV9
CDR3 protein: CASSVGPGSTDTQYF
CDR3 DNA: TGTGCCAGCAGCGTAGGTCCTGGTAGCACAGATACGCAGTATTTT

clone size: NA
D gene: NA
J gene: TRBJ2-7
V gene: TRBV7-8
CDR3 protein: CASSRRDASSEQYF
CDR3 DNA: TGTGCCAGCAGCCGTCGGGACGCCTCTTCCGAGCAGTACTTC

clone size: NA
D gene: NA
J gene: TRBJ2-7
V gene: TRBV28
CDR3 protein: CASSGRFTTYEQYF
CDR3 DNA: TGTGCCAGCAGCGGGCGGTTCACGACCTACGAGCAGTACTTC

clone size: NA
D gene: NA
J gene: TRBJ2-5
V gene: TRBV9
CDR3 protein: CASSVSGGAQETQYF
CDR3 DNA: TGTGCCAGCAGCGTATCCGGGGGTGCTCAAGAGACCCAGTACTTC

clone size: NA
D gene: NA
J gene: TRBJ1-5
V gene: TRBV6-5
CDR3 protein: CASSRTGPSNQPQHF
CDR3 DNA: TGTGCCAGCAGTCGCACGGGGCCTAGCAATCAGCCCCAGCATTTT

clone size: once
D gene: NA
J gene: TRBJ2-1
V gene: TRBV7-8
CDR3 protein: CASSASGAWAPYNEQFF
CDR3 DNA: TGTGCCAGCAGCGCCTCCGGGGCATGGGCTCCCTACAATGAGCAGTTCTTC

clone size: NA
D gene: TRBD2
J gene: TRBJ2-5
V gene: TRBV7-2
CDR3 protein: CASSLVGRASETQYF
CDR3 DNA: TGTGCCAGCAGCTTAGTGGGGAGGGCCTCGGAGACCCAGTACTTC

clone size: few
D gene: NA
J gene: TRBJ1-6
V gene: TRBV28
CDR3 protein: CASSRVAGQRDSPLHF
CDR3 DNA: TGTGCCAGCAGTCGGGTGGCGGGACAACGGGATTCACCCCTCCACTTT

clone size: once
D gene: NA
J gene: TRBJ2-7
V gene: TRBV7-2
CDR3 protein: CASSLDGQGFYEQYF
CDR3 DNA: TGTGCCAGCAGCTTAGATGGGCAGGGTTTCTACGAGCAGTACTTC

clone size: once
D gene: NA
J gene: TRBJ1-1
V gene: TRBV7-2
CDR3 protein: CASRIGTEAFF
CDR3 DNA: TGTGCCAGCAGGATAGGTACTGAAGCTTTCTTT

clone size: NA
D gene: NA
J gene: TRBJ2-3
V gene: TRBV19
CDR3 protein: CASSIDRTVSTDTQYF
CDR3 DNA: TGTGCCAGTAGTATAGATCGGACAGTCTCCACAGATACGCAGTATTTT

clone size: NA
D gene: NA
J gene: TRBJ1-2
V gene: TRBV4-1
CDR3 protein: CASSPRERGIGYGYTF
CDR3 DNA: TGCGCCAGCAGCCCACGAGAGAGGGGAATCGGCTATGGCTACACCTTC

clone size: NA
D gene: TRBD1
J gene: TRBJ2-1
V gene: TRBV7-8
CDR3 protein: CASSLRGPGQGSPKQFF
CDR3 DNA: TGTGCCAGCAGCTTAAGGGGTCCGGGACAGGGTTCCCCTAAGCAGTTCTTC

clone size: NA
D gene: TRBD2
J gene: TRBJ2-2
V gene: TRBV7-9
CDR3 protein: CASSRLAGVITGELFF
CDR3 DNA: TGTGCCAGCAGCCGACTAGCGGGAGTAATAACCGGGGAGCTGTTTTTT

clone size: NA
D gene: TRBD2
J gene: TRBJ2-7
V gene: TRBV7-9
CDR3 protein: CASSQASSGVEQYF
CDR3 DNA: TGTGCCAGCAGCCAAGCTAGTAGCGGGGTTGAGCAGTACTTC

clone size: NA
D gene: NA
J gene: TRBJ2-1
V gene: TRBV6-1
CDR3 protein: CASSGQPLTYNEQFF
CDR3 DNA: TGTGCCAGCAGTGGACAGCCCTTAACCTACAATGAGCAGTTCTTC

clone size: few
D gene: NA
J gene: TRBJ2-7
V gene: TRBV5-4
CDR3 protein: CASSSKTVTYEQYF
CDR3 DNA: TGTGCCAGCAGCTCGAAGACAGTCACCTACGAGCAGTACTTC

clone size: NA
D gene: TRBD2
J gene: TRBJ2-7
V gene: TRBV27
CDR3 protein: CASSPLFSGASYEQYF
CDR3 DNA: TGTGCCAGCAGTCCCCTGTTTAGCGGGGCCTCCTACGAGCAGTACTTC

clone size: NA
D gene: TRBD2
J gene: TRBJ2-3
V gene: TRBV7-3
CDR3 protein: CASSPAGTTFLDTQYF
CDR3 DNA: TGTGCCAGCAGCCCCGCCGGGACTACATTTCTTGATACGCAGTATTTT

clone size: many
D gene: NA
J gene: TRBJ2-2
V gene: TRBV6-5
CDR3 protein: CASSLRAANTGELFF
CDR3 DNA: TGTGCCAGCAGTTTGCGGGCGGCGAACACCGGGGAGCTGTTTTTT

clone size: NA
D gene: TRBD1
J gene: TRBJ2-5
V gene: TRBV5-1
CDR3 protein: CASSYGQGAETQYF
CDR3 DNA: TGCGCCAGCAGCTACGGACAGGGGGCCGAGACCCAGTACTTC

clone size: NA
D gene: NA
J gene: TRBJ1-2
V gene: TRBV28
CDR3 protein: CASSLRQSNYGYTF
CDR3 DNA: TGTGCCAGCAGTTTACGGCAGTCTAACTATGGCTACACCTTC

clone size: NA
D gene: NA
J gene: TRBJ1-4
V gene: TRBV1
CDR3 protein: CTSSQDWEGDNEKLFF
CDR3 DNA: TGCACCAGCAGCCAAGATTGGGAAGGGGATAATGAAAAACTGTTTTTT

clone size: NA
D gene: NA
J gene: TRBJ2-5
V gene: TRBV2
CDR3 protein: CATTSLTGETQYF
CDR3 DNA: TGTGCCACCACGAGTCTTACCGGAGAGACCCAGTACTTC

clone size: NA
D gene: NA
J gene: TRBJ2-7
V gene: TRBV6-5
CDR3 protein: CASSLQEFNEQYF
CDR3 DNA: TGTGCCAGCAGTCTACAGGAGTTTAACGAGCAGTACTTC

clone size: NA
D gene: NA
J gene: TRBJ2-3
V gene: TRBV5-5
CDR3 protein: CASSLTENTDTQYF
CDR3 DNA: TGTGCCAGCAGCTTGACGGAAAACACAGATACGCAGTATTTT

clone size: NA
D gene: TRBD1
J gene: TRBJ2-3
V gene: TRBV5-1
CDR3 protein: CASSSTTGLGTDTQYF
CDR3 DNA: TGCGCCAGCAGCTCCACGACAGGGTTGGGCACAGATACGCAGTATTTT

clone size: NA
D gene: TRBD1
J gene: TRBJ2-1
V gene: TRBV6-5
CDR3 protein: CASSYRGTGYNEQFF
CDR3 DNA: TGTGCCAGCAGTTACCGCGGGACAGGTTACAATGAGCAGTTCTTC